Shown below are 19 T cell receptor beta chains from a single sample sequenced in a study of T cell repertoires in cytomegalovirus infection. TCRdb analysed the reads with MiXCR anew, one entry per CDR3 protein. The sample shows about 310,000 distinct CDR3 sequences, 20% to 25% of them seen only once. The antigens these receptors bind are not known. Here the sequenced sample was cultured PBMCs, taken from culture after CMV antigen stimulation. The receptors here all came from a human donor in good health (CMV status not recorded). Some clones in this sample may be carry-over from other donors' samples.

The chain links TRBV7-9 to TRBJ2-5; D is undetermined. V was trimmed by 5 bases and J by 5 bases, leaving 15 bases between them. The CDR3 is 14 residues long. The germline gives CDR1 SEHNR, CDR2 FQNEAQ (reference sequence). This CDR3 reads CASSPPRPRETQYF. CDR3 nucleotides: TGTGCCAGCAGCCCCCCCCGTCCTCGGGAGACCCAGTACTTC.

The CDR3 is CASSPDMAGLRTEAFF. The CDR3 DNA follows: TGCGCCAGCAGCCCAGACATGGCAGGGCTTAGAACTGAAGCTTTCTTT. The genes are TRBV4-1 and TRBJ1-1, with D perhaps TRBD1 (5 bases). The germline CDR1 and CDR2 sequences are MGHRA and YSYEKL. This CDR3 contains 16 residues. The germline V and J ends were trimmed by 4 bases and 5 bases, with 20 bases remaining between them.

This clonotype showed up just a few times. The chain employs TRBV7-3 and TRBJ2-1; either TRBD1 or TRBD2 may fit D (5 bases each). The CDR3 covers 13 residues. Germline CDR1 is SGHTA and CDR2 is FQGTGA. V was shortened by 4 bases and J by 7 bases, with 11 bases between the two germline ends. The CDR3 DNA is TGTGCCAGCAGCTCGGGACGAGGAAATGAGCAGTTCTTC. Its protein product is CASSSGRGNEQFF.

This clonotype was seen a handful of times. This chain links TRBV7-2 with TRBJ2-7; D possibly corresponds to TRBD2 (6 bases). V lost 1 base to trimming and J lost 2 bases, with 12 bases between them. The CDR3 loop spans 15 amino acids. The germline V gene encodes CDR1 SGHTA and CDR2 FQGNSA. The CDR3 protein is CASSLDWTTTYEQYF. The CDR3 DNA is TGTGCCAGCAGCTTAGACTGGACTACAACCTACGAGCAGTACTTC.

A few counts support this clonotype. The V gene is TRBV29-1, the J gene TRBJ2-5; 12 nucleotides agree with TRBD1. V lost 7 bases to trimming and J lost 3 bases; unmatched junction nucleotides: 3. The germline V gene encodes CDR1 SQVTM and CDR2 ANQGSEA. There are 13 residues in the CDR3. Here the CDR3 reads CSGGQGAKETQYF. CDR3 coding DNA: TGCAGCGGGGGACAGGGGGCTAAAGAGACCCAGTACTTC.

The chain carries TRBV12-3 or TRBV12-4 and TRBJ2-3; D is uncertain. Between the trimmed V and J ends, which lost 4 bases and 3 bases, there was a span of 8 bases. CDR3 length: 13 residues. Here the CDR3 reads CASSYRRTDTQYF. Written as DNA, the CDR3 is TGTGCCAGCAGTTACCGTAGAACAGATACGCAGTATTTT.

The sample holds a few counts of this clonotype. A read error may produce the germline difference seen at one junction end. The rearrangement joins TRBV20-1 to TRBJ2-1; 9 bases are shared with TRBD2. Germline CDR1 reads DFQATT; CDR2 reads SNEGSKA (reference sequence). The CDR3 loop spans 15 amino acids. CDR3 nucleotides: TGCAGTGCGAGAGTTGGGACTAGCAGCGACAATGAGCAGTTCTTC. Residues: CSARVGTSSDNEQFF.

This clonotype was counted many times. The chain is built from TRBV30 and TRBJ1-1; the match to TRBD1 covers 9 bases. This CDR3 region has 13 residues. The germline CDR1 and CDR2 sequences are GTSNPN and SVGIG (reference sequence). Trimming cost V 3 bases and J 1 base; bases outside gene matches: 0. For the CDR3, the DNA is TGTGCCTGGAGGGGACAGGGGAACACTGAAGCTTTCTTT. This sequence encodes CAWRGQGNTEAFF. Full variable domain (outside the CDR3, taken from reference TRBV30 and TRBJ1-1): SQTIHQWPATLVQPVGSPLSLECTVEGTSNPNLYWYRQAAGRGLQLLFYSVGIGQISSEVPQNLSASRPQDRQFILSSKKLLLSDSGFYLCAWRGQGNTEAFFGQGTRLTVV.

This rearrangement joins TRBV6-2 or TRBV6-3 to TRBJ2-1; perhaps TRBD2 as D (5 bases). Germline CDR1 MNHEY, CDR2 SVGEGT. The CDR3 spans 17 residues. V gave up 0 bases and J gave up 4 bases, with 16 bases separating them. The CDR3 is CASSYSRGKLPYNEQFF. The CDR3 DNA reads TGTGCCAGCAGTTACTCACGGGGTAAGCTGCCGTACAATGAGCAGTTCTTC.

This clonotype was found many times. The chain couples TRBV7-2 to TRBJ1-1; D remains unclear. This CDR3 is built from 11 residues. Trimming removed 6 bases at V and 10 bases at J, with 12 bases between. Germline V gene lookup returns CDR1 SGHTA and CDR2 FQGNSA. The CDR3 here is CASSYLTTAFF. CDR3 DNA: TGTGCCAGCAGTTATCTTACGACAGCTTTCTTT.

CDR3 sequence (DNA): TGTGCCATCAGGGGACAGAAGAACACTGAAGCTTTCTTT. As protein: CAIRGQKNTEAFF. The V gene is TRBV7-2, the J gene TRBJ1-1, with TRBD1 identical over 7 bases. Germline trimming cut 10 bases from V and 1 base from J; bases unmatched to any gene: 6. CDR1 is SGHTA, CDR2 FQGNSA, per germline. This CDR3 comprises 13 residues.

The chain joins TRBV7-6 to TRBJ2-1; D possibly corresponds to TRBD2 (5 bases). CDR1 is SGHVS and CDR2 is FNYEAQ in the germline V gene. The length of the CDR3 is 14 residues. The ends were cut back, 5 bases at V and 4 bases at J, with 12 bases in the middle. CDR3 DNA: TGTGCCAGCAGCCCCGGACTCTATTACAATGAGCAGTTCTTC. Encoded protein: CASSPGLYYNEQFF. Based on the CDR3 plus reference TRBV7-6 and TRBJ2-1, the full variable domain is GAGVSQSPRYKVTKRGQDVALRCDPISGHVSLYWYRQALGQGPEFLTYFNYEAQQDKSGLPNDRFSAERPEGSISTLTIQRTEQRDSAMYRCASSPGLYYNEQFFGPGTRLTVL.

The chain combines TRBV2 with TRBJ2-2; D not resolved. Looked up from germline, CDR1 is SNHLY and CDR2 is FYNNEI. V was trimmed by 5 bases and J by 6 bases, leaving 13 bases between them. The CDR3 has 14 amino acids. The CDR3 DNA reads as TGTGCCAGCAGTCCTGACCCGGTTTCCGGGGAGCTGTTTTTT. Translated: CASSPDPVSGELFF.

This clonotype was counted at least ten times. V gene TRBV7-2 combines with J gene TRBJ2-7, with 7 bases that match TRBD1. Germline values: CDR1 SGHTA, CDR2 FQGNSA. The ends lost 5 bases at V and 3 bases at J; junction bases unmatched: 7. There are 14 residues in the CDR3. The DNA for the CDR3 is TGTGCCAGCAGCCTTATCAGGGGGAACTACGAGCAGTACTTC. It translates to CASSLIRGNYEQYF.

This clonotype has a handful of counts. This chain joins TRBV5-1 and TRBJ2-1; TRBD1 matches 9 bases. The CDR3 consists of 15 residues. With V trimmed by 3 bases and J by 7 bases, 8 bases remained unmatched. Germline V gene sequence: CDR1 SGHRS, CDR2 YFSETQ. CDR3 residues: CASSSTGGGLNEQFF. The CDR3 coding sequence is TGCGCCAGCAGCTCCACAGGGGGCGGGTTGAATGAGCAGTTCTTC.

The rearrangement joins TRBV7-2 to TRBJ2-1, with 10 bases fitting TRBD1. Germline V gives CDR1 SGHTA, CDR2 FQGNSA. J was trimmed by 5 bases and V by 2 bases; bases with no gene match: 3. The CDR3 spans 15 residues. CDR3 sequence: CASSLTGQGHNEQFF. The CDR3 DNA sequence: TGTGCCAGCAGCTTAACGGGACAGGGGCACAATGAGCAGTTCTTC.

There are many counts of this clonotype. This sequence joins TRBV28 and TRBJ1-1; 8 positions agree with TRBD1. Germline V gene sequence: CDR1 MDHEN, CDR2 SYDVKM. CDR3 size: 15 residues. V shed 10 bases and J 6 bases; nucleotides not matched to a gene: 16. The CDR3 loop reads CAIKPTKQGEAEAFF. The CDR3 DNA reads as TGTGCCATCAAACCGACGAAACAGGGGGAAGCTGAAGCTTTCTTT.

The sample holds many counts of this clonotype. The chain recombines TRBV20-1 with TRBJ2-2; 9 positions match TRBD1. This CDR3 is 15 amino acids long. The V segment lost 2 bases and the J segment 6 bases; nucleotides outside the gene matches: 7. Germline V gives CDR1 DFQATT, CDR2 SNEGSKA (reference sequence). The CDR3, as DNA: TGCAGTGCTAGACCCCTGGACAGGGGCCCCGGGGAGCTGTTTTTT. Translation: CSARPLDRGPGELFF.

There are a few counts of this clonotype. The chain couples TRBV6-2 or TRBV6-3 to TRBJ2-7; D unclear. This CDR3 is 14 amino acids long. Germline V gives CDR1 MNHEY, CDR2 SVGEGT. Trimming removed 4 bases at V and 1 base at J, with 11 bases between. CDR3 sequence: CASSSQANSYEQYF. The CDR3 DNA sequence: TGTGCCAGCAGTTCTCAGGCCAATTCCTACGAGCAGTACTTC.